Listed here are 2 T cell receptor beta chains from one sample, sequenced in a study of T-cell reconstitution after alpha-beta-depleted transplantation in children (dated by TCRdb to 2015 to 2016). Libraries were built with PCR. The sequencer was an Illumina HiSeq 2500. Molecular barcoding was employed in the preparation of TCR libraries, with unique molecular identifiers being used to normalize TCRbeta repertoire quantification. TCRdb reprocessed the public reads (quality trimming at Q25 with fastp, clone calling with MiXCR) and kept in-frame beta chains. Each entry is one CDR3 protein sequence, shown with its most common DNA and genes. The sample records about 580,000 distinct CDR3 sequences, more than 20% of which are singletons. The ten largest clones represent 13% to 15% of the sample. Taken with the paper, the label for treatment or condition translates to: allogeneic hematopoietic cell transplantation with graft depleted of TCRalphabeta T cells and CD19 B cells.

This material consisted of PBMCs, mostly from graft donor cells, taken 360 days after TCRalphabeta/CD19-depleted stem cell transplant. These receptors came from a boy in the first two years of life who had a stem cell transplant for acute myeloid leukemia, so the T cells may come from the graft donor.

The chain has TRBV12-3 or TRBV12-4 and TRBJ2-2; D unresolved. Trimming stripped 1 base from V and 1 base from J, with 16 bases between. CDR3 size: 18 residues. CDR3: CASSLDGVARLNTGELFF. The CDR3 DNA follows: TGTGCCAGCAGTTTAGACGGTGTCGCCCGATTGAACACCGGGGAGCTGTTTTTT.

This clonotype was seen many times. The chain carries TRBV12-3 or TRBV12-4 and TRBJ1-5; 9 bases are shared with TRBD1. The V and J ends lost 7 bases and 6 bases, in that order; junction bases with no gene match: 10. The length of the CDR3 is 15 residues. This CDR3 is CASTWGQGLGQPQHF. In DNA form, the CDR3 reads TGTGCCAGCACCTGGGGACAGGGTCTTGGTCAGCCCCAGCATTTT.